One sample yielded the 8 T cell receptor beta chains listed below, sequenced in a study of CD8 T cells in Susac syndrome. RNA amounts of roughly 0.45 to 1 ug underwent reverse transcription with random hexamers. From the immunoSEQ multiplex PCR reads, TCRdb called clonotypes with MiXCR, one entry per CDR3 protein. The sample carries about 130,000 distinct CDR3 sequences, 95% recorded once. The sequenced sample was CD8+ T cells from PBMCs. These receptors came from a human donor with Susac syndrome.

J is TRBJ1-1 and V is TRBV20-1; a weak D match, TRBD1 (5 bases). This CDR3 spans 14 amino acids. Between the trimmed V and J ends, which lost 6 bases and 2 bases, there was a span of 16 bases. Germline-derived CDR1 and CDR2 are DFQATT and SNEGSKA (reference sequence). CDR3 DNA sequence: TGCAGTGCCCCGTTCCGGGGGAGCAACACTGAAGCTTTCTTT. Residues: CSAPFRGSNTEAFF.

V usage is TRBV13 and J usage is TRBJ2-6; D tentatively fits TRBD1 or TRBD2 (5 bases each). V gave up 5 bases and J gave up 6 bases, with 20 bases separating them. Germline V gene lookup returns CDR1 PRHDT and CDR2 FYEKMQ (reference sequence). CDR3 size: 17 residues. Here the CDR3 reads CASSTRRGVIEANVLTF. DNA for the CDR3: TGTGCCAGCAGCACCAGAAGAGGGGTTATAGAGGCCAACGTCCTGACTTTC.

The chain has TRBV5-6 and TRBJ1-2, with D uncertain. Germline CDR1 reads SGHDT; CDR2 reads YYEEEE. The CDR3 consists of 15 residues. V was shortened by 0 bases and J by 2 bases, with 11 bases between the two germline ends. The CDR3 spells CASSLGTLSNYGYTF. The CDR3 DNA reads TGTGCCAGCAGCTTGGGAACCCTTAGCAACTATGGCTACACCTTC.

The chain employs TRBV27 and TRBJ2-7; D is unresolved. There are 12 residues in the CDR3. The germline V and J ends were trimmed by 3 bases and 7 bases, with 10 bases remaining between them. CDR1 MNHEY and CDR2 SMNVEV come from the germline V gene (reference sequence). CDR3 DNA: TGTGCCAGCAGTTTGGTAGGGTTTGAGCAGTACTTC. It translates to CASSLVGFEQYF.

V gene TRBV29-1 combines with J gene TRBJ2-1; 12 nucleotides line up with TRBD2. Germline V gives CDR1 SQVTM, CDR2 ANQGSEA. Trimming at V came to 7 bases and at J to 1 base, leaving 20 bases not matched to a gene. CDR3 size: 20 residues. The CDR3 is CSGIGQSGASGRASYNEQFF. As DNA, the CDR3 is TGCAGCGGCATAGGACAGTCGGGGGCTAGCGGGAGGGCTTCCTACAATGAGCAGTTCTTC.

The rearrangement joins TRBV4-1 to TRBJ2-7, with 11 bases lining up with TRBD2. With 3 bases clipped from V and 4 bases from J, the junction kept 5 bases outside the gene matches. This CDR3 is 15 amino acids long. Germline V gene lookup returns CDR1 MGHRA and CDR2 YSYEKL. The CDR3 DNA follows: TGCGCCAGCAGCCAGGGTAGCGGGAGGGGGTACGAGCAGTACTTC. Translation gives CASSQGSGRGYEQYF.

This clonotype has a handful of counts. The rearrangement uses TRBV9 and TRBJ1-2; D unclear. V shed 3 bases and J shed 6 bases, with 6 bases lying between them. Germline V gene data show CDR1 as SGDLS and CDR2 as YYNGEE. The CDR3 has 11 amino acids. The CDR3 DNA follows: TGTGCCAGCAGCGAGGGCGATGGCTACACCTTC. Encoded protein: CASSEGDGYTF.

The CDR3 DNA reads as TGTGCCATCAGTGAGGTAGGGCGCGATGAAGCTTTCTTT. Translating gives CAISEVGRDEAFF. The rearrangement links TRBV10-3 to TRBJ1-1; D remains ambiguous. Trimming took off 2 bases at V and 7 bases at J, with 11 bases between the two ends. Germline CDR1 ENHRY, CDR2 SYGVKD. CDR3 length: 13 amino acids.